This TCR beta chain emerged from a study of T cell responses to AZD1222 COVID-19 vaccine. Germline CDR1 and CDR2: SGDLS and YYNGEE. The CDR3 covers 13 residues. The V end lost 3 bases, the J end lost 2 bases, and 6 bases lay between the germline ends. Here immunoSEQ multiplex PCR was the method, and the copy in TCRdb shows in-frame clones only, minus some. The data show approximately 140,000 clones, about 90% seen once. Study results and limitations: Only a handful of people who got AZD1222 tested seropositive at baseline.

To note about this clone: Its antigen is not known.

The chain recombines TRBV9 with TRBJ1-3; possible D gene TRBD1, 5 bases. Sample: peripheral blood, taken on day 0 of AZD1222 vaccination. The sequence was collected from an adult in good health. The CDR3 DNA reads TGTGCCAGCAGCGGGGGCCCTGGAAACACCATATATTTT. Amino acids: CASSGGPGNTIYF.